The rows below give T cell receptor beta chains drawn from one sample of a study of cytomegalovirus exposure and HLA in healthy donors. Generated by immunoSEQ multiplex PCR, the TCRdb table keeps only in-frame clones and is missing some. The sample gives tens of thousands of clones, around two thirds of which show up once; more than 9.5% is in the top ten. The sample taken for sequencing was PBMCs. The receptors derive from a human donor in good health. Each CDR3 is given without its conserved first and last residue. Each record gives: clone size, V gene, CDR3 length, CDR3 protein. A row's size may be missing; if present it is once, few, many or a size class.

>NA|TRBV6-5|12
AISRGPNTGELF
>NA|TRBV7-9|12
ASSLTGANTEAF
>NA|TRBV13|12
ASSPGDNQETQY
>NA|TRBV5-1|12
ASSLPGGQNEQF
>NA|TRBV15|12
ATSARGGGETQY
>NA|TRBV9|12
ASSDGTGGYEQY
>NA|TRBV10-2|12
ASYGTGSSYEQY
>once|TRBV2|12
ASSRGQINQPQH
>NA|TRBV29-1|9
SLGSQETQY
>NA|TRBV11-1|13
ASSLSSGDSWEQY
>NA|TRBV28|10
ASTFRTGELF
>NA|TRBV5-1|10
ASSPEVDGYT
>NA|TRBV9|14
ASSAGDRGSNEKLF
>NA|TRBV5-6|13
ASSLVQPENTEAF
>NA|TRBV4-1|14
ASSLSTSGRAREQF
>NA|TRBV5-1|11
ASSPGGPFEQY
>NA|TRBV29-1|13
SVRPQMDRTYEQY
>NA|TRBV9|13
ASSVREGTGDTQY
>NA|TRBV25-1|13
ASNAWGGTYNEQF
>few|TRBV6-1|13
ASSLGQTSNQPQH
>NA|TRBV7-6|12
ASSLETESYEQY
>NA|TRBV7-3|12
ASSLGTGDLEQY
>NA|TRBV28|13
ASSSRLAGTDTQY
>NA|TRBV30|10
AWTSGGYEQY
>NA|TRBV19|11
ASRGRANEKLF
>few|TRBV6-6|14
ASSYGLAGGGYEQF
>NA|TRBV7-3|11
ASSSGQNTEAF
>NA|TRBV28|11
AAADRSTETQY
>NA|TRBV7-3|13
ASSLVGSGTDTQY
>NA|TRBV5-1|12
ASSLDGLNQPQH
>NA|TRBV6-4|14
ASSNRIAGGVYEQY
>few|TRBV14|14
ASSQDRRAAQETQY
>few|TRBV7-8|14
ASSLRMSETPYEQY
>NA|TRBV7-9|14
ASSFPGTSGRGEQY
>NA|TRBV9|13
ASSPQGAGGGEQY
>NA|TRBV10-1|13
ASSESSGRANEQF
>NA|TRBV30|12
AWTGGVQADTQY
>NA|TRBV27|15
ASSTRPGGRGSYEQY
>once|TRBV11-3|13
ASSLTSGNSYEQY
>once|TRBV6-6|12
ASSTRTGTYEQY
>NA|TRBV5-1|13
ASSLDRADGNTIY
>NA|TRBV5-1|12
ASSLDSGRDEQF
>few|TRBV11-2|14
ASSFHRQGLSGEQY
>NA|TRBV19|12
ATSPRGGGQPQH
>few|TRBV5-5|11
ASGRQGETEAF